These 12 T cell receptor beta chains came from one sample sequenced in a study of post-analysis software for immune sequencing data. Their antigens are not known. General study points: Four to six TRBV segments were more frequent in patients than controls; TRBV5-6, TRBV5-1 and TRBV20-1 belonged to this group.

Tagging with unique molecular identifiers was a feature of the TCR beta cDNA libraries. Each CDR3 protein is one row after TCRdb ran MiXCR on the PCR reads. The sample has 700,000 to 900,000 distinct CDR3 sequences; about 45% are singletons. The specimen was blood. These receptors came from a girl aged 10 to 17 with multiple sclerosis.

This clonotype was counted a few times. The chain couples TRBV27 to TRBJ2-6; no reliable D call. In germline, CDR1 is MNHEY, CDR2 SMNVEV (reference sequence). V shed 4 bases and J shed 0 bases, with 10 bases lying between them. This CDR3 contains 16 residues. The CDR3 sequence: CASSSLQLSGANVLTF. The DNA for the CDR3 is TGTGCCAGCAGTTCCTTACAACTCTCTGGGGCCAACGTCCTGACTTTC.

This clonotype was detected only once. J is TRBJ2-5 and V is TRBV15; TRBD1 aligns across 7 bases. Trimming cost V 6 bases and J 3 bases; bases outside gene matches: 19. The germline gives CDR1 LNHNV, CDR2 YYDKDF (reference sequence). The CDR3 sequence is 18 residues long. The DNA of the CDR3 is TGTGCCACCAGTACCCGGACCACATCGGGGACAGAAAAAGAGACCCAGTACTTC. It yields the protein CATSTRTTSGTEKETQYF.

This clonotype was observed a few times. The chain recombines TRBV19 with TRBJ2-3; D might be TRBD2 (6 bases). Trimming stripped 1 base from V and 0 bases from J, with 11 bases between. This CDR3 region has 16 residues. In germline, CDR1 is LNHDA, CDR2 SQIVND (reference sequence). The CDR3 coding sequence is TGTGCCAGTAGTATAGGGACGGGGGACAGCACAGATACGCAGTATTTT. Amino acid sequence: CASSIGTGDSTDTQYF.

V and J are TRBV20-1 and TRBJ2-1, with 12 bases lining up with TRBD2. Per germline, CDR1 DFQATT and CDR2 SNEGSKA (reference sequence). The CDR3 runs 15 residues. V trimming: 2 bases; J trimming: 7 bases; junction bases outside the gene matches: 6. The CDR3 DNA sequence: TGCAGTGCTAGATTTTCTAGCGGGAGGGGTAATGAGCAGTTCTTC. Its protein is CSARFSSGRGNEQFF.

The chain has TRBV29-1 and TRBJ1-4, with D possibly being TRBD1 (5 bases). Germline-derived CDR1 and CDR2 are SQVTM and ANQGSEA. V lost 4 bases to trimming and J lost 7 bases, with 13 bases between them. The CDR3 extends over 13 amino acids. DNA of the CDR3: TGCAGCGTTGGCCAGGGTTTCGGTGAAAAACTGTTTTTT. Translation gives CSVGQGFGEKLFF.

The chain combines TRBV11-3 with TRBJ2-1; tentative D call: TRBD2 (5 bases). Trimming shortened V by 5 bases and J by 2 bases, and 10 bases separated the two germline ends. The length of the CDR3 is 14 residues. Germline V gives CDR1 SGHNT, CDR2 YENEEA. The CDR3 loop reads CASSPRDPYNEQFF. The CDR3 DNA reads TGTGCCAGCAGCCCTCGGGATCCCTACAATGAGCAGTTCTTC.

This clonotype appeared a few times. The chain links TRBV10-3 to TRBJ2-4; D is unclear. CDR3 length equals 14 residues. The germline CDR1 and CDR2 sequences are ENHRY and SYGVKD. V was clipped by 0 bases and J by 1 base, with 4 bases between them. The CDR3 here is CAISESVAKNIQYF. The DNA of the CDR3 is TGTGCCATCAGTGAGTCGGTGGCCAAAAACATTCAGTACTTC.

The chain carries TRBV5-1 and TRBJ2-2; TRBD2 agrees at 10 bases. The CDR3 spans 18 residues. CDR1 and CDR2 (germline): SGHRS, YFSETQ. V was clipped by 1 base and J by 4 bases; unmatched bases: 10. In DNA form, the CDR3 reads TGCGCCAGCAGCTTGAAAGCTAGCGGGAGTCTCGGCACCGGGGAGCTGTTTTTT. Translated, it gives CASSLKASGSLGTGELFF.

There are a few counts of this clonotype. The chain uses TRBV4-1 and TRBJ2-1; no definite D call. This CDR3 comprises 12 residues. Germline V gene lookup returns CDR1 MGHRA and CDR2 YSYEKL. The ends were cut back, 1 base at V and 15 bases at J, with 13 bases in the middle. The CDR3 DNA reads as TGCGCCAGCAGCCAAGTTGGAGATTTGCCGTTCTTC. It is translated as CASSQVGDLPFF.

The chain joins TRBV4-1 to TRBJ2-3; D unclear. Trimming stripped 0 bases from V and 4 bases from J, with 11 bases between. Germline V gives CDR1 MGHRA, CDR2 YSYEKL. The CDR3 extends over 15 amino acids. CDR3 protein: CASSQDSHIADTQYF. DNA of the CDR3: TGCGCCAGCAGCCAAGATAGCCACATCGCAGATACGCAGTATTTT.

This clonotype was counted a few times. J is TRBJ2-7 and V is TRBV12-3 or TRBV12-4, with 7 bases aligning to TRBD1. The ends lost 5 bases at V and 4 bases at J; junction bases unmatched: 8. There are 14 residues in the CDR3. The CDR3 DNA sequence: TGTGCCAGCAGTCCCCTACCAGGGGGTTACGAGCAGTACTTC. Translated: CASSPLPGGYEQYF.

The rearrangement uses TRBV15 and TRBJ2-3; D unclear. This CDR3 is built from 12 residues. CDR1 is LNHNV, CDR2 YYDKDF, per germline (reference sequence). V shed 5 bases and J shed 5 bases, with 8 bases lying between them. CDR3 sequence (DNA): TGTGCCACCAGCCCCCGAAAAGATACGCAGTATTTT. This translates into CATSPRKDTQYF.